This T cell receptor (beta chain) was recorded in a study of control samples from healthy donors and cancer patients. V was clipped by 7 bases and J by 4 bases; unmatched bases: 6. Germline values: CDR1 MNHEY, CDR2 SVGAGI. The CDR3 is 15 residues long. TCRdb's copy holds only in-frame clones and misses some; the assay was immunoSEQ multiplex PCR. This sample carries over 90,000 clones, more than 85% of them seen once, and the ten largest clones take about 18%. V and J are TRBV6-5 and TRBJ2-1; the match to TRBD2 covers 11 bases. The material sequenced was PBMCs. The clonotype was recovered from a man in his fifties or sixties with lung cancer. The DNA of the CDR3 is TGTGCCAGCATAGGGACTAGCGGAAATTACAATGAGCAGTTCTTC. It is translated as CASIGTSGNYNEQFF.